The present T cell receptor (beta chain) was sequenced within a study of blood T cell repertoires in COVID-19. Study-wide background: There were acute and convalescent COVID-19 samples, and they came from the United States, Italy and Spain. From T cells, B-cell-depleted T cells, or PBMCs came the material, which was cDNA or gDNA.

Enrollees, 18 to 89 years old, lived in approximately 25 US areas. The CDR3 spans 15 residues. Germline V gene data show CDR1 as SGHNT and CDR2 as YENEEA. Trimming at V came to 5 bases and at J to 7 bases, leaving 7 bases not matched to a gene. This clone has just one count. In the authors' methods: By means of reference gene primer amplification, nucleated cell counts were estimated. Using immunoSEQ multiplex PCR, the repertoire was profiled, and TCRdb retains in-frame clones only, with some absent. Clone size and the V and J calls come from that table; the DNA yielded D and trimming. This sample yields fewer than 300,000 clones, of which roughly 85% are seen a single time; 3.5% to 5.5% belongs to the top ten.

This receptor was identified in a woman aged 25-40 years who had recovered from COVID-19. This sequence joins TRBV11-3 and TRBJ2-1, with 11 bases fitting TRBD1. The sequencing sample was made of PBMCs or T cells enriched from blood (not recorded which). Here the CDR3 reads CASSPLGQGANEQFF. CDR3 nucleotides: TGTGCCAGCAGCCCGTTAGGACAGGGGGCAAATGAGCAGTTCTTC.